The 17 T cell receptor beta chains presented below share a single source sample, sequenced in a study of human T cells and chemical hapten exposure. TCRdb re-analysed the RACE reads in MiXCR, keeping a single row per CDR3 protein. Of some 70,000 distinct CDR3 sequences listed, 32% are singletons. Described time point: patch test 1, 2 weeks after DPC sensitization. Described treatment: therapeutic diphenylcyclopropenone sensitization with weekly scalp DPC. Here the sequenced sample was whole blood, taken in connection with sensitization to the hapten diphenylcyclopropenone (DPC). Receptor source: a man aged 40-49 years with alopecia areata. Some clones in this sample may be carry-over from other donors' samples.

This clonotype has more than one count but fewer than ten. The V and J genes are TRBV7-9 and TRBJ2-1, with D unclear. V was pared by 5 bases and J by 5 bases, with 10 bases between. In germline, CDR1 is SEHNR, CDR2 FQNEAQ (reference sequence). The CDR3 consists of 13 residues. CDR3 loop: CASSLGLDNEQFF. The CDR3 coding sequence is TGTGCCAGCAGCCTCGGGCTAGACAATGAGCAGTTCTTC.

CDR3 sequence: CATSPTGLGTDTQYF. DNA of the CDR3: TGTGCCACCAGCCCCACGGGACTAGGCACAGATACGCAGTATTTT. The rearrangement links TRBV15 to TRBJ2-3; TRBD2 matches at 8 bases. The CDR3 length is 15 residues. Germline V gene lookup returns CDR1 LNHNV and CDR2 YYDKDF (reference sequence). Trimming cost V 5 bases and J 1 base; bases outside gene matches: 5.

The chain has TRBV12-3 or TRBV12-4 and TRBJ1-1, with 11 bases that match TRBD1. This CDR3 is built from 15 residues. The J segment lost 2 bases and the V segment lost 6 bases, leaving 5 bases of the junction unmatched. The CDR3, as DNA: TGTGCCAGCAGAGGACAGGGGGCAGGAAACACTGAAGCTTTCTTT. Residues: CASRGQGAGNTEAFF.

This clonotype came up a few times. The chain links TRBV15 to TRBJ2-1, with TRBD2 identical over 8 bases. Per germline, CDR1 LNHNV and CDR2 YYDKDF (reference sequence). The junction had 6 bases not matched to a gene; V was cut back by 1 base and J by 7 bases. The CDR3 is 15 amino acids. The CDR3 protein is CATSRVLAGANEQFF. CDR3 bases: TGTGCCACCAGCAGAGTGCTAGCGGGTGCAAATGAGCAGTTCTTC.

This chain's CDR3 is CSVGTGTNEKLFF. The CDR3 DNA follows: TGCAGCGTTGGGACAGGGACAAATGAAAAACTGTTTTTT. V and J are TRBV29-1 and TRBJ1-4, with 8 bases lining up with TRBD1. V shed 4 bases and J 5 bases; nucleotides not matched to a gene: 3. CDR3 length: 13 amino acids. The germline gives CDR1 SQVTM, CDR2 ANQGSEA.

The chain links TRBV9 to TRBJ2-1; 9 bases are a match to TRBD2. The CDR3 extends over 15 amino acids. Trimming at V came to 2 bases and at J to 8 bases, leaving 8 bases not matched to a gene. Germline V gene lookup returns CDR1 SGDLS and CDR2 YYNGEE. CDR3 protein: CASSVSSGIVYEQFF. Here the CDR3 DNA reads TGTGCCAGCAGCGTCTCTAGCGGGATCGTCTATGAGCAGTTCTTC.

V gene TRBV23-1 combines with J gene TRBJ2-7, with D possibly TRBD2 on 5 matching bases. TRBV23-1 is marked as an open reading frame, function uncertain. Trimming left V 2 bases short and J 3 bases short, with 8 bases between. CDR3 length: 13 amino acids. The CDR3 DNA sequence: TGCGCCAGCAGTCAAGGACGGGACTACGAGCAGTACTTC. It specifies CASSQGRDYEQYF.

This clonotype was recorded a few times. The J gene is TRBJ2-1, the V gene TRBV7-9; no reliable D call. The CDR3 extends over 16 amino acids. Trimming stripped 2 bases from V and 0 bases from J, with 11 bases between. Germline V CDR1 and CDR2: SEHNR, FQNEAQ (reference sequence). In nucleotides, the CDR3 is TGTGCCAGCAGCTTAACCCCAGAGAGCTCCTACAATGAGCAGTTCTTC. This translates into CASSLTPESSYNEQFF. Based on the CDR3 plus reference TRBV7-9 and TRBJ2-1, the full variable domain is DTGVSQNPRHKITKRGQNVTFRCDPISEHNRLYWYRQTLGQGPEFLTYFQNEAQLEKSRLLSDRFSAERPKGSFSTLEIQRTEQGDSAMYLCASSLTPESSYNEQFFGPGTRLTVL.

The rearrangement uses TRBV7-2 and TRBJ2-3, with 10 bases aligning to TRBD2. This CDR3 comprises 15 residues. Germline-derived CDR1 and CDR2 are SGHTA and FQGNSA. V lost 3 bases, J lost 0 bases, and 0 bases stayed unmatched. CDR3 residues: CASSFSGRSTDTQYF. CDR3 sequence (DNA): TGTGCCAGCAGCTTTAGCGGGAGGAGCACAGATACGCAGTATTTT.

There are a few counts of this clonotype. The chain joins TRBV5-5 to TRBJ1-6; 8 nucleotides agree with TRBD1. V trimming: 3 bases; J trimming: 7 bases; junction bases outside the gene matches: 3. The CDR3 is made up of 14 amino acids. CDR1 is SGHKS, CDR2 YYEKEE, per germline (reference sequence). The CDR3 nucleotides are TGTGCCAGCAGCTCCGGACAGGGAAATTCACCCCTCCACTTT. Its protein is CASSSGQGNSPLHF.

This clonotype was picked up a small number of times. V and J are TRBV14 and TRBJ2-3; the D is unclear. The length of the CDR3 is 12 residues. Trimming removed 4 bases at V and 5 bases at J, with 7 bases between. Germline V gene sequence: CDR1 SGHDN, CDR2 FVKESK. Written as DNA, the CDR3 is TGTGCCAGCAGCCCCCAAATAGATACGCAGTATTTT. Amino acids: CASSPQIDTQYF.

The CDR3 loop reads CASSLEGSGANVLTF. In nucleotides, the CDR3 is TGTGCCAGCAGCTTGGAAGGGAGTGGGGCCAACGTCCTGACTTTC. This chain connects TRBV5-4 to TRBJ2-6; possibly TRBD2 for D (5 bases). Deletions cut 0 bases from V and 3 bases from J, with 7 bases between. CDR3 length: 15 amino acids. Per the germline V gene, CDR1 is SGHNT and CDR2 is YYREEE (reference sequence).

This clonotype was seen a few times. The CDR3 protein is CASSPPWSEAYF. In DNA, the CDR3 is TGTGCCAGCAGCCCGCCCTGGAGCGAAGCGTACTTC. V is TRBV28 and J is TRBJ2-7; D not resolved. V dropped 6 bases and J dropped 12 bases, with 18 bases sitting between them. The CDR3 runs to 12 residues. Germline assignment: CDR1 MDHEN and CDR2 SYDVKM.

This chain uses TRBV7-2 with TRBJ2-3; D assignment may be TRBD1 or TRBD2 (7 bases each). The CDR3 covers 15 residues. Trimming took off 5 bases at V and 2 bases at J, with 14 bases between the two ends. CDR1 is SGHTA and CDR2 is FQGNSA in the germline V gene. CDR3 DNA: TGTGCCAGCAGCGCAAGCGGGACAGACACAGATACGCAGTATTTT. Translation: CASSASGTDTDTQYF.

This clonotype turned up a few times. This sequence joins TRBV4-1 and TRBJ1-2, with D possibly matching TRBD1 (6 bases). The V gene's germline CDR1 is MGHRA and CDR2 YSYEKL. Trimming shortened V by 0 bases and J by 4 bases, and 12 bases separated the two germline ends. The CDR3 runs 15 residues. CDR3 sequence (DNA): TGCGCCAGCAGCCAAGAGATCAGGGGTAGCTATGGCTACACCTTC. The encoded protein is CASSQEIRGSYGYTF.

The V call is TRBV28, the J call TRBJ2-6, with D hard to call. The germline CDR1 and CDR2 sequences are MDHEN and SYDVKM. There are 18 residues in the CDR3. V lost 3 bases and J 4 bases, leaving 19 bases between the germline ends. CDR3: CASSFVLAGESGANVLTF. In nucleotides, the CDR3 is TGTGCCAGCAGTTTCGTCTTGGCTGGGGAATCCGGGGCCAACGTCCTGACTTTC.

This clonotype was observed a few times. CDR3 sequence: CASSYDRFNEQFF. The CDR3 coding sequence is TGTGCCAGCAGTTACGACAGGTTCAATGAGCAGTTCTTC. This chain uses TRBV6-5 with TRBJ2-1, with a possible D match to TRBD1 (6 bases). This CDR3 has 13 residues. Germline V gene data show CDR1 as MNHEY and CDR2 as SVGAGI. V was clipped by 2 bases and J by 6 bases, with 8 bases between them.